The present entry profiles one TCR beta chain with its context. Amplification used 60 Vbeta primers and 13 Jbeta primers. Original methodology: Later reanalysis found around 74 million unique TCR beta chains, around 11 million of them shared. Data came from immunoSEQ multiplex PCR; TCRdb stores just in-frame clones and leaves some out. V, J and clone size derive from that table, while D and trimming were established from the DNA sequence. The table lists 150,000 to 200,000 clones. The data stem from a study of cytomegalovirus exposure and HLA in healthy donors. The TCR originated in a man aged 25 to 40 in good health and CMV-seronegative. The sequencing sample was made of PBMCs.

The CDR3 region is CASSPSTWGRSTDTQYF. The CDR3 DNA is TGTGCCAGCAGCCCGTCCACTTGGGGGAGGAGCACAGATACGCAGTATTTT. This chain joins TRBV7-6 and TRBJ2-3, with D perhaps TRBD2 (6 bases). CDR3 length equals 17 residues. Germline V gives CDR1 SGHVS, CDR2 FNYEAQ. The V end was cut by 5 bases, the J end by 0 bases, with 18 bases between.